The 21 T cell receptor beta chains below all came from one sample that was sequenced in a study of blood T cell repertoires in COVID-19. The repertoire was sequenced with immunoSEQ multiplex PCR; TCRdb's copy has only in-frame clones and lacks some. The sample includes 100,000 or so clones, about 76% seen only once; the top ten take 30% to 45%. The sample was peripheral blood. These receptor sequences come from a man aged 80 or over with acute or convalescent COVID-19.

The chain has TRBV5-8 and TRBJ1-2, with 7 bases aligning to TRBD1. J was trimmed by 6 bases and V by 2 bases; bases with no gene match: 7. Germline assignment: CDR1 SGHTS and CDR2 YDEGEE. The CDR3 spans 14 residues. In DNA, the CDR3 is TGTGCCAGCAGCTTACGACAGGGAATAAATGGCTACACCTTC. It is translated as CASSLRQGINGYTF. Variable domain in full (rest from reference TRBV5-8 and TRBJ1-2): EAGVTQSPTHLIKTRGQQATLRCSPISGHTSVYWYQQALGLGLQFLLWYDEGEERNRGNFPPRFSGRQFPNYSSELNVNALELEDSALYLCASSLRQGINGYTFGSGTRLTVV.

The chain couples TRBV4-3 to TRBJ1-6, with D maybe TRBD1 (5 bases). The CDR3 runs to 16 residues. The V end lost 4 bases, the J end lost 8 bases, and 18 bases lay between the germline ends. Germline-derived CDR1 and CDR2 are LGHNA and YSLEER. CDR3 amino acids: CASSLDRTNPDSPLHF. In DNA form, the CDR3 reads TGCGCCAGCAGCCTCGACAGAACCAATCCCGATTCACCCCTCCACTTT.

This chain links TRBV5-1 with TRBJ2-7; tentative D call: TRBD1 (6 bases). Trimming cost V 0 bases and J 3 bases, with 10 bases left between them. This CDR3 spans 14 amino acids. Germline-derived CDR1 and CDR2 are SGHRS and YFSETQ. In DNA form, the CDR3 reads TGCGCCAGCAGCTTGGAGACAGGCTTCTACGAGCAGTACTTC. Its translation is CASSLETGFYEQYF.

The chain employs TRBV24-1 and TRBJ2-3; D may be TRBD2 (6 bases). Trimming stripped 3 bases from V and 1 base from J, with 13 bases between. CDR3 length: 16 amino acids. Germline V gives CDR1 KGHDR, CDR2 SFDVKD. The CDR3 is CATSDPTSRGTDTQYF. CDR3 DNA sequence: TGTGCCACCAGTGATCCAACTAGCCGGGGCACAGATACGCAGTATTTT.

The CDR3 coding sequence is TGTGCCAGCAGTTTGCCTACAGTCTTGAACACTGAAGCTTTCTTT. Protein sequence: CASSLPTVLNTEAFF. The J gene is TRBJ1-1, the V gene TRBV28, with unresolved D. CDR3 length: 15 amino acids. V lost 3 bases and J 0 bases, leaving 11 bases between the germline ends. Germline V gives CDR1 MDHEN, CDR2 SYDVKM.

The chain employs TRBV12-5 and TRBJ2-3, with 8 bases aligning to TRBD2. The CDR3 runs 14 residues. Losses at the gene ends were 3 bases for V and 3 bases for J; bases not matched to a gene: 2. The germline V gene encodes CDR1 LGHNT and CDR2 FRNRAP. The CDR3 DNA reads TGTGCTAGTGGTTTAAGCGGGAGAACAGATACGCAGTATTTT. It is translated as CASGLSGRTDTQYF.

The rearrangement links TRBV6-6 to TRBJ2-7, with 7 nucleotides matching TRBD2. CDR1 and CDR2 (germline): MNHNY, SVGAGI (reference sequence). Trimming cost V 5 bases and J 4 bases; bases outside gene matches: 5. This CDR3 has 13 amino acids. CDR3 nucleotides: TGTGCCAGCAGTCGGGACTACGCTTACGAGCAGTACTTC. Amino acid sequence: CASSRDYAYEQYF.

This chain uses TRBV6-6 with TRBJ1-2, with D tentatively TRBD1 (6 bases). V gave up 7 bases and J gave up 3 bases, with 9 bases separating them. The CDR3 is 12 amino acids. In germline, CDR1 is MNHNY, CDR2 SVGAGI (reference sequence). CDR3 residues: CASMAGDYGYTF. As DNA, the CDR3 is TGTGCCAGCATGGCAGGGGACTATGGCTACACCTTC.

This clone came up a few times. The genes are TRBV18 and TRBJ1-1; D is unresolved. Trimming removed 6 bases from V and 1 base from J, with 9 bases in between. Germline V CDR1 and CDR2: KGHSH, LQKENI. The CDR3 runs 13 residues. The CDR3 sequence: CASSLQSNTEAFF. The DNA of the CDR3 is TGTGCCAGCTCCCTCCAGTCGAACACTGAAGCTTTCTTT.

The rearrangement joins TRBV5-1 to TRBJ2-1, with 12 bases identical to TRBD2. J gave up 2 bases and V 4 bases, and 10 bases lay outside the gene matches. The CDR3 runs to 18 residues. The germline gives CDR1 SGHRS, CDR2 YFSETQ. The CDR3 DNA is TGCGCCAGCAGCCGTGCGCGGACTAGCGGGGCCGCCTACAATGAGCAGTTCTTC. This translates into CASSRARTSGAAYNEQFF.

The V and J genes are TRBV7-2 and TRBJ2-7; 8 bases match TRBD1. V lost 1 base and J lost 1; bases outside the gene matches: 3. From germline, CDR1 is SGHTA and CDR2 FQGNSA. The CDR3 has 15 amino acids. CDR3 protein: CASSLGTGSSYEQYF. CDR3 sequence (DNA): TGTGCCAGCAGCTTAGGGACAGGGAGTTCCTACGAGCAGTACTTC. Looking up the rest from reference TRBV7-2 and TRBJ2-7 gives the full variable domain: GAGVSQSPSNKVTEKGKDVELRCDPISGHTALYWYRQSLGQGLEFLIYFQGNSAPDKSGLPSDRFSAERTGGSVSTLTIQRTQQEDSAVYLCASSLGTGSSYEQYFGPGTRLTVT.

This CDR3 is CASKKVDINYGYTF. The CDR3 nucleotides are TGTGCCAGCAAGAAGGTAGACATTAACTATGGCTACACCTTC. This chain joins TRBV2 and TRBJ1-2; D remains ambiguous. The CDR3 length is 14 residues. Between the trimmed V and J ends, which lost 7 bases and 1 base, there was a span of 13 bases. CDR1 is SNHLY and CDR2 is FYNNEI in the germline V gene.

V and J are TRBV11-2 and TRBJ1-2; tentative D call: TRBD1 (5 bases). V shed 5 bases and J shed 7 bases, with 14 bases lying between them. Per germline, CDR1 SGHAT and CDR2 FQNNGV. The CDR3 loop spans 13 amino acids. The CDR3 bases are TGTGCCAGCAGCCTTTCCGGGGGAGGTGGCTACACCTTC. It is translated as CASSLSGGGGYTF. The variable domain in full, completed from reference TRBV11-2 and TRBJ1-2, reads EAGVAQSPRYKIIEKRQSVAFWCNPISGHATLYWYQQILGQGPKLLIQFQNNGVVDDSQLPKDRFSAERLKGVDSTLKIQPAKLEDSAVYLCASSLSGGGGYTFGSGTRLTVV.

The J gene is TRBJ2-5, the V gene TRBV7-3, with 8 bases matching TRBD2. The ends lost 3 bases at V and 5 bases at J; junction bases unmatched: 5. CDR3 length: 14 residues. Germline V gene lookup returns CDR1 SGHTA and CDR2 FQGTGA. CDR3 in amino acids: CASSFKAGGETQYF. The DNA of the CDR3 is TGTGCCAGCAGCTTTAAGGCGGGAGGCGAGACCCAGTACTTC.

The J gene is TRBJ1-4, the V gene TRBV5-5; D not certain. V was clipped by 6 bases and J by 0 bases, with 12 bases between them. CDR1 is SGHKS and CDR2 is YYEKEE in the germline V gene (reference sequence). This CDR3 has 15 amino acids. The CDR3 DNA is TGTGCCAGCAATCCGTCTGTCGCAACTAATGAAAAACTGTTTTTT. It yields the protein CASNPSVATNEKLFF.

This rearrangement joins TRBV29-1 to TRBJ1-1; the D is unclear. The CDR3 loop spans 12 amino acids. Trimming took off 6 bases at V and 2 bases at J, with 10 bases between the two ends. The germline V gene encodes CDR1 SQVTM and CDR2 ANQGSEA. For the CDR3, the DNA is TGCAGCGTGATACCGAGTAACACTGAAGCTTTCTTT. Its translation is CSVIPSNTEAFF.

The V and J genes are TRBV6-5 and TRBJ1-6, with D unresolved. V lost 6 bases, J lost 9 bases, and 15 bases lay in between. Germline-derived CDR1 and CDR2 are MNHEY and SVGAGI. This CDR3 is built from 14 residues. The CDR3 here is CASSLTQTVSPLHF. The CDR3 nucleotides read TGTGCCAGCAGCCTGACACAAACGGTTTCACCCCTCCACTTT.

This clone was seen a single time. This chain joins TRBV19 and TRBJ1-2, with D unresolved. Germline V CDR1 and CDR2: LNHDA, SQIVND (reference sequence). Trimming removed 3 bases from V and 9 bases from J, with 26 bases in between. The CDR3 spans 17 residues. In DNA form, the CDR3 reads TGTGCCAGTAGTATGGACCACGTTTCAGGACTGGCCTGGAGCTACACCTTC. Its translation: CASSMDHVSGLAWSYTF.

The chain has TRBV5-8 and TRBJ2-1; 10 bases line up with TRBD2. The CDR3 has 17 residues. Trimming cost V 1 base and J 8 bases; bases outside gene matches: 12. CDR1 SGHTS and CDR2 YDEGEE come from the germline V gene. The CDR3 protein is CASSLTLSSGSEDEQFF. CDR3 nucleotides: TGTGCCAGCAGCTTGACTCTATCTAGCGGGAGTGAGGATGAGCAGTTCTTC. The whole variable domain, remainder taken from reference TRBV5-8 and TRBJ2-1, is EAGVTQSPTHLIKTRGQQATLRCSPISGHTSVYWYQQALGLGLQFLLWYDEGEERNRGNFPPRFSGRQFPNYSSELNVNALELEDSALYLCASSLTLSSGSEDEQFFGPGTRLTVL.

This chain uses TRBV29-1 with TRBJ2-1; 7 positions match TRBD2. CDR3 length: 17 amino acids. After removal of 1 base from V and 3 bases from J, the junction contained 12 bases not matched to a gene. Germline values: CDR1 SQVTM, CDR2 ANQGSEA. For the CDR3, the DNA is TGCAGCGTTGAAGGAGGAGGAAGCGGGACTCTCTACAATGAGCAGTTCTTC. It encodes CSVEGGGSGTLYNEQFF.

This clone was picked up a small number of times. The chain carries TRBV9 and TRBJ1-6, with TRBD1 matching over 7 bases. This CDR3 region has 14 residues. V gave up 2 bases and J gave up 6 bases; unmatched junction bases: 2. Germline CDR1 SGDLS, CDR2 YYNGEE. The DNA for the CDR3 is TGTGCCAGCAGCGTTGGGACAGCTAATTCACCCCTCCACTTT. Its protein is CASSVGTANSPLHF. The variable domain in full, with the rest retrieved from reference TRBV9 and TRBJ1-6, is DSGVTQTPKHLITATGQRVTLRCSPRSGDLSVYWYQQSLDQGLQFLIQYYNGEERAKGNILERFSAQQFPDLHSELNLSSLELGDSALYFCASSVGTANSPLHFGNGTRLTVT.